These 15 T cell receptor delta chains originate from one sample sequenced in a study of γδ T cells in repeated Plasmodium falciparum infection. TCRdb called clones from the multiplex PCR reads again using CATT. In the table there are 50,000 or so delta-chain clones, roughly 1.5% of which are singletons. Vgamma9/Vdelta2+ and Vdelta2-negative gammadelta T cells were flow-sorted from PBMC for bulk sequencing. Sequenced input: gamma-delta T cells from blood. The receptors were sampled from a pool of human donors (malaria-infected and uninfected, not separated).

For this clone: TCRdb assigns this DNA the protein of a much larger clone, which departs from its translation at residue 9; this likely reflects a read error, and the protein shown comes from translating the DNA. As DNA, the CDR3 is TGTGCTCTTGGGGAACGGCGTAAGCACGATAAACTCATCTTT. Protein product: CALGERRKHDKLIF. This chain uses TRDV1 with TRDJ1; unclear D gene. The CDR3 length is 14 residues. Trimming removed 1 base at V and 4 bases at J, with 10 bases between. Germline V CDR1 and CDR2: TSWWSYY, QGS.

Only a few counts were recorded for this clone. This likely traces to a read error, being one base from a far larger clone. Distinct nucleotide sequences in the sample also encode this CDR3. For the CDR3, the DNA is TGTGCTCTTGGGGAACACCTGAGGGGGGATACGCTGGCTAAACTCATCTTT. Its protein is CALGEHLRGDTLAKLIF. The chain carries TRDV1 and TRDJ1; 10 nucleotides align to TRDD3. No J gene is reported in TCRdb; it was inferred here by comparing the DNA with germline. The V segment lost 1 base and the J segment 7 bases; nucleotides outside the gene matches: 12. CDR3 length: 17 amino acids. CDR1 TSWWSYY and CDR2 QGS come from the germline V gene.

Remarks on this clone: This probably arose from a read error, given a far larger clone one base away. This sample includes further DNA sequences coding for the same CDR3. The chain joins TRDV2 to TRDJ1, with TRDD3 identical over 8 bases. No J segment appears in TCRdb, so it was assigned here by matching the sequence to germline. The V and J ends lost 7 bases and 0 bases, in that order; junction bases with no gene match: 15. The CDR3 sequence is 17 residues long. Per the germline V gene, CDR1 is GEAIGNYY and CDR2 is EKD. The CDR3 protein is CACVGIALGDYTDKLIF. The CDR3 DNA sequence: TGTGCCTGCGTAGGGATCGCTCTGGGGGACTACACCGATAAACTCATCTTT.

This clone was counted between two and nine times. TCRdb has a much larger clone's protein, which differs at residue 5 from the translation of this DNA, likely because of a read error; what is shown is the protein translated from the DNA. This chain joins TRDV1 and TRDJ3; TRDD2 matches 7 bases. This CDR3 is built from 24 residues. The germline V gene has CDR1 TSWWSYY and CDR2 QGS. V lost 4 bases, J lost 0 bases, and 24 bases stayed unmatched. The CDR3 sequence is CALGVHGFLYQHRVDSWDTRQMFF. CDR3 sequence (DNA): TGTGCTCTTGGGGTACACGGCTTCCTATACCAGCACCGGGTCGACTCCTGGGACACCCGACAGATGTTTTTC.

In this sample, this clone turned up a few times. A read error may explain this, as a much larger clone is one base away. The sample carries other DNA sequences with the same CDR3. This chain uses TRDV1 with TRDJ1; 10 bases agree with TRDD3. As TCRdb names no J gene, one was assigned here on the basis of a DNA match to germline. Germline assignment: CDR1 TSWWSYY and CDR2 QGS. The length of the CDR3 is 21 residues. The CDR3 sequence: CAFGELNNIYNLLGDREKLIF. In nucleotides, the CDR3 is TGTGCTTTTGGGGAACTTAATAATATTTATAATCTCCTGGGGGATAGGGAAAAACTCATCTTT.

Many counts were recorded for this clone. This may be a read error, as it is one base from a much larger clone. The chain combines TRDV1 with TRDJ2; 7 nucleotides line up with TRDD2. TCRdb leaves out the J gene; it was filled in here by matching the DNA to germline. V was pared by 0 bases and J by 0 bases, with 31 bases of the junction left unmatched. The germline CDR1 and CDR2 sequences are TSWWSYY and QGS. CDR3 length: 26 residues. CDR3 residues: CALGELALPMKLVDSPSLALTAQLFF. The CDR3 DNA follows: TGTGCTCTTGGGGAACTAGCGCTTCCTATGAAGCTGGTGGATTCTCCTTCCTTAGCTTTGACAGCACAACTCTTCTTT.

There are a few counts of this clone. A read error likely explains why the TCRdb protein, taken from a much larger clone, differs from this DNA's translation at residue 16; the protein shown is translated from the DNA. The J gene is TRDJ1, the V gene TRDV2, with 8 bases fitting TRDD3. The J gene, absent from TCRdb, was called here by matching the DNA to germline. This CDR3 contains 19 residues. Looked up from germline, CDR1 is GEAIGNYY and CDR2 is EKD. CDR3 coding DNA: TGTGCCTGTGACACCGTTATCCAACTGGGGGTTCGGCACACCGATGAACTCATCTTT. Its protein is CACDTVIQLGVRHTDELIF.

This clone has just a few counts. The TCRdb protein comes from a much larger clone and disagrees with this DNA's translation at residue 19, likely due to a read error; the protein given here is derived from the DNA. The genes are TRDV1 and TRDJ1; 9 bases are a match to TRDD3. TCRdb carries no J gene annotation; the J gene was assigned here by matching the DNA with germline. Losses at the gene ends were 4 bases for V and 3 bases for J; bases not matched to a gene: 33. This CDR3 is 24 amino acids long. The germline V gene has CDR1 TSWWSYY and CDR2 QGS. The DNA for the CDR3 is TGTGCTCTTGGGGCCCGAAACGTAATTCCTGAGCCGGGGGATACTAGTGGGTACGCCGATAAACTCATCTTT. Protein sequence: CALGARNVIPEPGDTSGYADKLIF.

This clone came up a few times. A far larger clone is one nucleotide away, so this likely arose from a read error. The limits of the CDR3 on the DNA are not certain, so only TCRdb's listed CDR3 is given. Other DNA sequences in the sample encode the same CDR3. The J gene was not called, though the V gene is TRDV1; the table calls TRDD3, which could not be checked here. With termini counted, the CDR3 has 21 amino acids. Germline V lookup: CDR1 TSWWSYY, CDR2 QGS. This chain's CDR3 is CALGDNPTWVGWGIRSDKLIF.

Turning to this clone: With only one base between it and a far larger clone, this is likely a read error. Other DNA sequences from this sample encode an identical CDR3 as well. The gene calls are TRDV1 and TRDJ1, with 8 positions matching TRDD3. Here the J gene came from matching the DNA to germline, since TCRdb omits it. CDR1 TSWWSYY and CDR2 QGS come from the germline V gene. The V gene end was trimmed by 3 bases and the J gene end by 1 base; junction bases not matched to a gene: 22. The CDR3 runs 21 residues. In DNA form, the CDR3 reads TGTGCTCTTGGGGAGCTAAGGACCTACAACCGAACTGGGGGTTGCACCGATAAACTCATCTTT. This gives the protein CALGELRTYNRTGGCTDKLIF.

This clone was seen a handful of times. TCRdb shows a much larger clone's protein in place of this DNA's translation, and the two differ at residue 17, likely through a read error; the protein shown is translated from the DNA. The J gene has no call, while the V gene is TRDV1; the D call TRDD3 from the table was never checked on the DNA. This CDR3 is built from 19 residues. CDR1 and CDR2 from the germline V gene are TSWWSYY and QGS. The CDR3: CALGPYSRGNSRPTDKPIF. Written as DNA, the CDR3 is TGTGCTCTTGGCCCTTACTCCCGGGGGAACTCGCGTCCCACCGATAAACCCATCTTT.

Points on this clone: TCRdb lists the protein of a much larger clone for this DNA, which differs at residue 13, so this is likely a read error; the protein given here is translated from the DNA itself. The J gene is uncalled and the V gene is TRDV1; TRDD3 is the table's D call and was not checked against the DNA. The CDR3 sequence is 15 residues long. Germline lookup yields CDR1 TSWWSYY and CDR2 QGS. In DNA form, the CDR3 reads TGTGCTCTTGGGGAAATAGCGAGGCCCACCGATAAACCCATCTTT. This gives the protein CALGEIARPTDKPIF.

As regards this clone: A read error likely explains why the TCRdb protein, taken from a much larger clone, differs from this DNA's translation at residue 7; the protein shown is translated from the DNA. The V and J genes are TRDV1 and TRDJ1; 8 bases are shared with TRDD3. Because TCRdb records no J gene, it was assigned here through a match of the DNA to germline. This CDR3 comprises 17 residues. In germline, CDR1 is TSWWSYY, CDR2 QGS. Germline trimming cut 0 bases from V and 2 bases from J; bases unmatched to any gene: 8. The CDR3 DNA sequence: TGTGCTCTTGGGGAACTAGCGATGGGGGATGGGACCGATAAACTCATCTTT. Amino acid sequence: CALGELAMGDGTDKLIF.

This clone was observed a handful of times. A far larger clone is a single base away, which makes a read error likely. The same CDR3 is also encoded by other DNA sequences in this sample. This sequence joins TRDV1 and TRDJ2, with 8 bases fitting TRDD2. The germline V gene has CDR1 TSWWSYY and CDR2 QGS. The V and J ends lost 5 bases and 2 bases, in that order; junction bases with no gene match: 16. There are 19 residues in the CDR3. The CDR3 sequence: CALGIPLPTWGFLTAQLFF. The DNA for the CDR3 is TGTGCTCTTGGGATCCCGCTTCCTACTTGGGGATTCTTGACAGCACAACTCTTCTTT.

The table lists this clone with a few counts. TCRdb pairs this DNA with a much larger clone's protein that differs at residue 6, likely a read error; the protein shown was translated from the DNA. This chain links TRDV2 with TRDJ1, with D maybe TRDD3 (5 bases). The J gene, not given by TCRdb, was assigned here from a germline match of the nucleotide sequence. The CDR3 consists of 17 residues. Trimming shortened V by 3 bases and J by 0 bases, and 19 bases separated the two germline ends. From germline, CDR1 is GEAIGNYY and CDR2 EKD. This CDR3 reads CACDSPQAGGHTDKLIF. CDR3 DNA: TGTGCCTGTGACTCCCCGCAAGCGGGGGGGCACACCGATAAACTCATCTTT.